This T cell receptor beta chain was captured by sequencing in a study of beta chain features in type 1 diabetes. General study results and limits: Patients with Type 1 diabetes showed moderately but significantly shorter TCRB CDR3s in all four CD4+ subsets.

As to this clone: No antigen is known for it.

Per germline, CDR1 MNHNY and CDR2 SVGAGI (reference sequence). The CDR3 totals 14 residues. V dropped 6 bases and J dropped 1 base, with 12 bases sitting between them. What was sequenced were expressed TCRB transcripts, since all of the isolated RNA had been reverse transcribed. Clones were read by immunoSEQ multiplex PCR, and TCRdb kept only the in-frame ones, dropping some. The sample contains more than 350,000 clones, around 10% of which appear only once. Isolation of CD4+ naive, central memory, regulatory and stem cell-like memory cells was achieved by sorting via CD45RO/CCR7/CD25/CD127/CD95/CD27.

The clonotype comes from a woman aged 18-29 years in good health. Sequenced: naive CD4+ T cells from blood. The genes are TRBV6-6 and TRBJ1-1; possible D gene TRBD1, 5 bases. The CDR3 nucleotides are TGTGCCAGCAGGACCGGGACGGCGAACACTGAAGCTTTCTTT. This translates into CASRTGTANTEAFF.